The source of this TCR beta chain is a study of beta chain features in type 1 diabetes. Whole-study context: Sorted cells examined across all samples numbered around 100 million.

Study observations and caveats: There was a moderate but significant shortening of TCRB CDR3s in all four CD4+ subsets of Type 1 diabetes patients.

Concerning this clone itself: The target antigen is unknown.

Reverse transcribing all isolated RNA meant expressed TCRB transcripts were sequenced. Clones were read by immunoSEQ multiplex PCR, and TCRdb kept only the in-frame ones, dropping some. The profile shows 95,000 to 150,000 clones, approximately 15% of them singletons. Staining for CD45RO/CCR7/CD25/CD127/CD95/CD27 allowed sorting of CD4+ naive, central memory, regulatory and stem cell-like memory cells. V gave up 2 bases and J gave up 4 bases; unmatched junction bases: 3. Germline assignment: CDR1 LGHNA and CDR2 YSLEER. This CDR3 region has 15 residues. Sequencing used central memory CD4+ T cells from blood. The source is a man aged 18-30 years with type 1 diabetes. The rearrangement uses TRBV4-3 and TRBJ2-4; TRBD1 matches at 9 bases. The CDR3 loop reads CASSQPGQGKNIQYF. Here the CDR3 DNA reads TGCGCCAGCAGCCAACCTGGACAGGGGAAAAACATTCAGTACTTC.